The clone carrying this TCR beta chain was observed a single time. The V gene lost 4 bases and the J gene lost 3 bases, with 8 bases spanning the gap. Germline V gene lookup returns CDR1 LGHNT and CDR2 FRNRAP. There are 13 residues in the CDR3. Naive CD8 populations comprised CD45RO-negative cells positively selected for CCR7, excluding terminally differentiated effector memory CD45RA+ cells. This sample is drawn from a study of shared clonotypes between healthy human individuals. Measured with immunoSEQ multiplex PCR; TCRdb has only the in-frame clones, and not every one. The top ten clones hold around 0.11% of a sample with approximately 600,000 clones, roughly 95% of them seen once.

The V and J genes are TRBV12-5 and TRBJ2-3; D gene uncertain. Material for sequencing was naive CD8+ T cells sorted from blood. This clonotype was sampled from a woman aged 25 to 39 in good health. DNA of the CDR3: TGTGCTAGTGGTTCGCTTTCTACAGATACGCAGTATTTT. Translated, it gives CASGSLSTDTQYF.